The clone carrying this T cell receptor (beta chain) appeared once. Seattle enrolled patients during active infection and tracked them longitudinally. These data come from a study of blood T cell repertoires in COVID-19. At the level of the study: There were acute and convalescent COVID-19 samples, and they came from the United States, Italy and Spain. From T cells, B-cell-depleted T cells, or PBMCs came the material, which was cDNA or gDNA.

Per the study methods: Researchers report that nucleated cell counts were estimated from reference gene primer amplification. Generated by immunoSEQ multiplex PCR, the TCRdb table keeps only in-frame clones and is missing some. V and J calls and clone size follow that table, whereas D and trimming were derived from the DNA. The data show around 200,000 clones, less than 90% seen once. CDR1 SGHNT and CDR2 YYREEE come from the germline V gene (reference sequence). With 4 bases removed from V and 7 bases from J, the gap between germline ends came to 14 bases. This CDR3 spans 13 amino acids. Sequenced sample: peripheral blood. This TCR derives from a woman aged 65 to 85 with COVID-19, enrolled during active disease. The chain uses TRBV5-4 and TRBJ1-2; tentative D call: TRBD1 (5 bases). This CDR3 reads CASSIDGRGGYTF. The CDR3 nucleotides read TGTGCCAGCAGCATTGACGGGAGGGGTGGCTACACCTTC. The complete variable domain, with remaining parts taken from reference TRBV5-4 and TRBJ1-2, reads ETGVTQSPTHLIKTRGQQVTLRCSSQSGHNTVSWYQQALGQGPQFIFQYYREEENGRGNFPPRFSGLQFPNYSSELNVNALELDDSALYLCASSIDGRGGYTFGSGTRLTVV.